This T cell receptor (beta chain) emerged from a study of blood T cell repertoires in COVID-19. The wider study: COVID-19 samples collected from the United States, Italy and Spain covered acute and convalescent phases.

CDR3 length: 12 amino acids. The V end lost 2 bases, the J end lost 9 bases, and 8 bases lay between the germline ends. The germline V gene has CDR1 WSHSY and CDR2 SAAADI. Per the original data handling: By means of reference gene primer amplification, nucleated cell counts were estimated. Only in-frame clones appear in the TCRdb table, and some are missing; sequencing was by immunoSEQ multiplex PCR. The DNA was the basis for D and trimming; V, J and clone size are from that table. This table holds around 50,000 clones, more than 80% found once. This sequence was found in a man in his fifties or sixties with acute or convalescent COVID-19. The sequencing input was peripheral blood. The chain joins TRBV10-2 to TRBJ1-5, with D unresolved. CDR3 in amino acids: CASSEARGPQHF. In DNA, the CDR3 is TGCGCCAGCAGTGAGGCCAGAGGGCCCCAGCATTTT.